This entry is about one T cell receptor (beta chain). This sample was taken from a study of technical replicates of blood from several donors. Assay: immunoSEQ multiplex PCR; the TCRdb copy retains only in-frame clones and omits some. This table holds approximately 70,000 clones, roughly 90% found once. The source of this sequence is a human donor in good health. Sequenced input: T cells isolated from PBMCs.

CDR3 sequence: CASSLGLAGVVDEQFF. CDR3 nucleotide sequence: TGTGCCAGCAGCTTAGGACTAGCGGGAGTAGTTGATGAGCAGTTCTTC. The rearrangement uses TRBV7-9 and TRBJ2-1; 12 bases match TRBD2. Trimming at V came to 1 base and at J to 8 bases, leaving 6 bases not matched to a gene. The germline V gene encodes CDR1 SEHNR and CDR2 FQNEAQ (reference sequence). The CDR3 runs 16 residues. Variable domain in full (rest from reference TRBV7-9 and TRBJ2-1): DTGVSQNPRHKITKRGQNVTFRCDPISEHNRLYWYRQTLGQGPEFLTYFQNEAQLEKSRLLSDRFSAERPKGSFSTLEIQRTEQGDSAMYLCASSLGLAGVVDEQFFGPGTRLTVL.